A single sample gave rise to the 16 T cell receptor beta chains below, sequenced in a study of OX40 agonist ivuxolimab in advanced cancers. The data were produced by immunoSEQ multiplex PCR, yet TCRdb's version contains in-frame clones alone and is incomplete. The sample records tens of thousands of clones, roughly 80% being singletons. Sequenced material: CD4+ or CD8+ T cells sorted from blood, taken in a trial of the OX40 agonist ivuxolimab. These receptors were taken from an adult with an advanced solid tumor such as melanoma, head and neck, liver or kidney cancer.

The V call is TRBV5-8, the J call TRBJ2-1; 9 bases align to TRBD2. CDR3 length: 14 residues. Germline-derived CDR1 and CDR2 are SGHTS and YDEGEE. Trimming removed 2 bases from V and 5 bases from J; junction bases left unmatched: 2. The CDR3 loop reads CASSFRLADNEQFF. The CDR3 DNA sequence: TGTGCCAGCAGCTTCCGACTAGCGGACAATGAGCAGTTCTTC.

V gene TRBV28 combines with J gene TRBJ1-4, with D unresolved. The CDR3 sequence is 14 residues long. CDR1 MDHEN and CDR2 SYDVKM come from the germline V gene. Trimming cost V 7 bases and J 0 bases, with 9 bases left between them. Here the CDR3 reads CASTGAPTNEKLFF. The CDR3 coding sequence is TGTGCCAGCACCGGAGCCCCAACTAATGAAAAACTGTTTTTT.

V gene TRBV7-9 combines with J gene TRBJ1-2; D ambiguous. Per germline, CDR1 SEHNR and CDR2 FQNEAQ (reference sequence). Trimming removed 0 bases at V and 2 bases at J, with 4 bases between. The CDR3 has 13 amino acids. The CDR3 is CASSLAENYGYTF. CDR3 coding DNA: TGTGCCAGCAGCTTAGCGGAAAACTATGGCTACACCTTC.

This chain joins TRBV30 and TRBJ1-5, with D possibly matching TRBD1 (5 bases). V lost 3 bases and J lost 7, with 22 bases in between. Per germline, CDR1 GTSNPN and CDR2 SVGIG (reference sequence). The CDR3 has 16 amino acids. The CDR3 bases are TGTGCCTGGAGCCCTTCCCCGGGAGGGGCAGGGCAGCCCCAGCATTTT. As protein: CAWSPSPGGAGQPQHF.

The chain recombines TRBV7-9 with TRBJ1-1; D gene unclear. Germline values: CDR1 SEHNR, CDR2 FQNEAQ (reference sequence). CDR3 size: 14 residues. Between the trimmed V and J ends, which lost 1 base and 6 bases, there was a span of 12 bases. CDR3 region: CASSLDLEVAEAFF. The CDR3 DNA sequence: TGTGCCAGCAGCTTAGACCTGGAAGTGGCTGAAGCTTTCTTT.

This clone was counted a few times. The chain combines TRBV7-8 with TRBJ2-5; D ambiguous. V lost 5 bases and J 5 bases, leaving 9 bases between the germline ends. Germline CDR1 SGHVS, CDR2 FQNEAQ. The CDR3 has 12 residues. CDR3 bases: TGTGCCAGCAGCCCAAGACCGGAGACCCAGTACTTC. Its protein product is CASSPRPETQYF.

The rearrangement uses TRBV7-3 and TRBJ2-6, with D unresolved. The V and J ends lost 5 bases and 4 bases respectively, with 12 bases between them. This CDR3 has 15 amino acids. Per germline, CDR1 SGHTA and CDR2 FQGTGA. The DNA of the CDR3 is TGTGCCAGCAGCATATCCTTAAGGGGGGCCAACGTCCTGACTTTC. This encodes CASSISLRGANVLTF.

This chain's CDR3 is CASSLGYRSSYNSPLHF. DNA for the CDR3: TGTGCCAGCAGCTTGGGATACAGGAGCTCCTATAATTCACCCCTCCACTTT. This chain links TRBV5-6 with TRBJ1-6, with D perhaps matching TRBD1 (5 bases). The CDR3 extends over 17 amino acids. CDR1 and CDR2 from the germline V gene are SGHDT and YYEEEE. With 0 bases removed from V and 0 bases from J, the gap between germline ends came to 10 bases. Based on the CDR3 plus reference TRBV5-6 and TRBJ1-6, the full variable domain is DAGVTQSPTHLIKTRGQQVTLRCSPKSGHDTVSWYQQALGQGPQFIFQYYEEEERQRGNFPDRFSGHQFPNYSSELNVNALLLGDSALYLCASSLGYRSSYNSPLHFGNGTRLTVT.

This sequence joins TRBV9 and TRBJ2-3; TRBD2 agrees at 9 bases. Germline values: CDR1 SGDLS, CDR2 YYNGEE. J lost 4 bases, V lost 4 bases, and 7 bases had no gene match. The CDR3 runs 15 residues. This chain's CDR3 is CASSFSGGRSDTQYF. The CDR3 DNA reads as TGTGCCAGCAGCTTTAGCGGGGGAAGGTCAGATACGCAGTATTTT.

The V gene is TRBV19, the J gene TRBJ1-4, with a possible D match to TRBD1 (6 bases). CDR3 length equals 14 residues. V was clipped by 4 bases and J by 7 bases, with 13 bases between them. Germline assignment: CDR1 LNHDA and CDR2 SQIVND (reference sequence). The CDR3 bases are TGTGCCAGTAGTAAGGGGGGCACTGGTGAAAAACTGTTTTTT. Translation: CASSKGGTGEKLFF. The whole variable domain, filled in from reference TRBV19 and TRBJ1-4, reads DGGITQSPKYLFRKEGQNVTLSCEQNLNHDAMYWYRQDPGQGLRLIYYSQIVNDFQKGDIAEGYSVSREKKESFPLTVTSAQKNPTAFYLCASSKGGTGEKLFFGSGTQLSVL.

The chain joins TRBV6-6 to TRBJ1-1, with a tentative D call TRBD1 (5 bases). The V end was cut by 5 bases, the J end by 4 bases, with 14 bases between. The CDR3 length is 14 residues. The V gene's germline CDR1 is MNHNY and CDR2 SVGAGI (reference sequence). CDR3: CASSNQGGVTEAFF. The CDR3 DNA reads as TGTGCCAGCAGTAATCAGGGAGGGGTCACTGAAGCTTTCTTT.

V is TRBV7-2 and J is TRBJ2-3; 11 bases are a match to TRBD1. CDR1 and CDR2 from the germline V gene are SGHTA and FQGNSA. The trim removed 8 bases at V and 3 bases at J, leaving 7 bases unmatched. This CDR3 has 15 amino acids. This CDR3 is CASGGTGGSTDTQYF. The CDR3 DNA reads as TGTGCCAGCGGGGGGACAGGGGGGAGTACAGATACGCAGTATTTT.

V and J are TRBV7-3 and TRBJ2-1, with unresolved D. In germline, CDR1 is SGHTA, CDR2 FQGTGA. V was pared by 5 bases and J by 4 bases, with 18 bases between. The CDR3 has 16 residues. DNA of the CDR3: TGTGCCAGCAGCCTTAGACCCGCGCGACCTTACAATGAGCAGTTCTTC. Translation gives CASSLRPARPYNEQFF.

This clone has just one count. The chain employs TRBV18 and TRBJ2-7; D not certain. The CDR3 runs to 16 residues. CDR1 and CDR2 (germline): KGHSH, LQKENI. V was clipped by 2 bases and J by 2 bases, with 16 bases between them. The CDR3 DNA reads TGTGCCAGCTCACCAACTCCCCCCTCCCGCACCTACGAGCAGTACTTC. Translation gives CASSPTPPSRTYEQYF.

The chain joins TRBV5-1 to TRBJ1-4; weak D call: TRBD1 (6 bases). The CDR3 length is 18 residues. Germline V gene data show CDR1 as SGHRS and CDR2 as YFSETQ. V was pared by 0 bases and J by 5 bases, with 20 bases between. This CDR3 reads CASSLAPGVGGGNEKLFF. CDR3 sequence (DNA): TGCGCCAGCAGCTTGGCCCCGGGGGTCGGAGGGGGAAATGAAAAACTGTTTTTT.

This chain joins TRBV10-2 and TRBJ2-3; maybe TRBD2 (5 bases). Germline CDR1 reads WSHSY; CDR2 reads SAAADI. Deletions cut 5 bases from V and 2 bases from J, with 5 bases between. This CDR3 region has 12 residues. CDR3 amino acids: CASSRDTDTQYF. The CDR3 DNA reads TGCGCCAGCAGTCGGGACACAGATACGCAGTATTTT.